The T cell receptor beta chain described here comes from a study of blood T cells in healthy people across ages. This clonotype was counted a few times. At one end, the junction sequence differs from germline, possibly due to a read error. Combining a sample-barcoded 5' primer with a J-beta primer mix, a second PCR ran for 7 to 11 cycles. A template-switch adaptor containing 12 random nucleotides labeled each cDNA molecule. MiXCR, applied by TCRdb to the 5' RACE reads, yields one record per CDR3 protein. Here the sample spans 550,000 to 700,000 distinct CDR3 sequences, 25% to 30% being singletons. The CDR3 spans 11 residues. In germline, CDR1 is LGHDT, CDR2 YNNKEL (reference sequence).

The chain recombines TRBV3-1 with TRBJ2-7, with no clear D. What was sequenced was blood. The receptor's source is a woman in her 70s in good health. The DNA for the CDR3 is TGTGCCGGCAGCCAAGACGTAGAGCAGTACTTC. Translation gives CAGSQDVEQYF.